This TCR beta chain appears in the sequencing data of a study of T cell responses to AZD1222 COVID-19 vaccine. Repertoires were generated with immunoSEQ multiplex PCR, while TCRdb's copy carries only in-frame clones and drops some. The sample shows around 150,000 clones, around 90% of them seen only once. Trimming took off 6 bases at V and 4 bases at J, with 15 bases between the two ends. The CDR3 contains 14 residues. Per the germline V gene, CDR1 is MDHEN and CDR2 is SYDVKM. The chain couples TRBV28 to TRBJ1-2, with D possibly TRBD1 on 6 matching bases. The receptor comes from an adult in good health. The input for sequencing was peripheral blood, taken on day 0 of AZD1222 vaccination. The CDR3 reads CASSPVEGVYGYTF. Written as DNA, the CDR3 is TGTGCCAGCAGCCCCGTCGAGGGGGTCTATGGCTACACCTTC.